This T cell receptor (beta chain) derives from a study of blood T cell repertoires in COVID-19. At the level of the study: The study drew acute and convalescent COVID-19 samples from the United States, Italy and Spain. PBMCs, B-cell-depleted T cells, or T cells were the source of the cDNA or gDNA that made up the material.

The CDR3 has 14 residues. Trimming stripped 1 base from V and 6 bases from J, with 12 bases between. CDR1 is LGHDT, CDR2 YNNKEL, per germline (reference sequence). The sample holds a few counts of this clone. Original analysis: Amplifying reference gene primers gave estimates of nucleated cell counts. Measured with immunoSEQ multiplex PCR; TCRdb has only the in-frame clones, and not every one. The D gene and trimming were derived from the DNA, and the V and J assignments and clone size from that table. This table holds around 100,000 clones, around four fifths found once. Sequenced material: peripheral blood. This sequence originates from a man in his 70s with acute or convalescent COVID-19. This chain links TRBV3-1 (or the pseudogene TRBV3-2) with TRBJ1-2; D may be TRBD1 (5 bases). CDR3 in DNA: TGTGCCAGCAGCCAAGGGGGCCTGAGCCATGGCTACACCTTC. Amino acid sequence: CASSQGGLSHGYTF.